The 20 T cell receptor beta chains listed next were all sequenced from one sample in a study of blood T cell repertoires in COVID-19. Produced via immunoSEQ multiplex PCR; TCRdb's table is partial and in-frame only. This table holds about 190,000 clones, roughly 80% found once. Sequencing was carried out using peripheral blood. Receptor source: a woman between 50 and 59 years old with acute or convalescent COVID-19.

J is TRBJ2-1 and V is TRBV15, with D perhaps TRBD2 (6 bases). CDR1 LNHNV and CDR2 YYDKDF come from the germline V gene (reference sequence). This CDR3 comprises 15 residues. Trimming removed 5 bases at V and 7 bases at J, with 18 bases between. The CDR3 bases are TGTGCCACCAGCGCCCAGACTAGTCTTTTGAATGAGCAGTTCTTC. Encoded protein: CATSAQTSLLNEQFF.

The chain recombines TRBV6-5 with TRBJ2-1; 10 positions agree with TRBD2. This CDR3 is built from 13 residues. V lost 8 bases to trimming and J lost 9 bases; unmatched junction nucleotides: 7. Germline CDR1 and CDR2: MNHEY and SVGAGI. The CDR3 loop is CASGQREGLEQFF. The CDR3 DNA reads TGTGCCAGCGGACAGCGGGAGGGCCTTGAGCAGTTCTTC.

This chain connects TRBV9 to TRBJ1-3; 7 bases match TRBD1. The CDR3 runs to 14 residues. Germline CDR1 reads SGDLS; CDR2 reads YYNGEE. The V gene end was trimmed by 0 bases and the J gene end by 3 bases; junction bases not matched to a gene: 0. The CDR3 DNA reads as TGTGCCAGCAGCGTAGCAGGGGGTGGAAACACCATATATTTT. Encoded protein: CASSVAGGGNTIYF.

In this sample, this clone turned up a few times. V is TRBV6-6 and J is TRBJ1-5; TRBD1 agrees at 7 bases. With V trimmed by 10 bases and J by 5 bases, 5 bases remained unmatched. The CDR3 contains 12 residues. The germline V gene encodes CDR1 MNHNY and CDR2 SVGAGI (reference sequence). CDR3 sequence (DNA): TGTGCCACCCGAACAGGGGATCAGCCCCAGCATTTT. Its protein is CATRTGDQPQHF.

V is TRBV27 and J is TRBJ1-2, with D maybe TRBD1 (6 bases). The CDR3 consists of 13 residues. Per the germline V gene, CDR1 is MNHEY and CDR2 is SMNVEV (reference sequence). V was clipped by 3 bases and J by 4 bases, with 9 bases between them. CDR3 coding DNA: TGTGCCAGCAGTTTGCAGGGGTTCTATGGCTACACCTTC. This gives the protein CASSLQGFYGYTF.

The rearrangement joins TRBV27 to TRBJ2-7; D possibly corresponds to TRBD2 (6 bases). This CDR3 is built from 13 residues. The V gene's germline CDR1 is MNHEY and CDR2 SMNVEV (reference sequence). V lost 5 bases, J lost 6 bases, and 14 bases lay in between. As DNA, the CDR3 is TGTGCCAGCAGTATACGACTAGGGGCCGAGCAGTACTTC. Amino acids: CASSIRLGAEQYF.

CDR3 residues: CATSDRSGTGGYEQYF. As DNA, the CDR3 is TGTGCCACCAGTGACCGGTCCGGGACAGGGGGCTACGAGCAGTACTTC. The chain couples TRBV24-1 to TRBJ2-7; 11 bases agree with TRBD1. CDR1 is KGHDR and CDR2 is SFDVKD in the germline V gene. V lost 4 bases, J lost 3 bases, and 7 bases stayed unmatched. The CDR3 totals 16 residues.

The chain is built from TRBV5-6 and TRBJ1-4; D may be TRBD1 (5 bases). Germline loops: CDR1 SGHDT, CDR2 YYEEEE. There are 15 residues in the CDR3. V shed 1 base and J shed 0 bases, with 7 bases lying between them. CDR3 bases: TGTGCCAGCAGCTTGTGGGGGGCAACTAATGAAAAACTGTTTTTT. Its protein is CASSLWGATNEKLFF.

The chain combines TRBV2 with TRBJ2-1; 10 bases match TRBD2. Looked up from germline, CDR1 is SNHLY and CDR2 is FYNNEI. V shed 0 bases, J shed 15 bases, and the junction held 8 bases outside the gene matches. CDR3 size: 14 residues. CDR3 bases: TGTGCCAGCAGTGAAGCCCCCGCCGGGACTAGCGTGTTCTTC. Translated: CASSEAPAGTSVFF.

V usage is TRBV28 and J usage is TRBJ1-1, with D possibly matching TRBD1 (5 bases). There are 12 residues in the CDR3. CDR1 is MDHEN, CDR2 SYDVKM, per germline. V lost 7 bases and J 4 bases, leaving 10 bases between the germline ends. The CDR3 here is CASIYRGTEAFF. CDR3 DNA sequence: TGTGCCAGCATCTATAGGGGCACTGAAGCTTTCTTT.

The chain has TRBV28 and TRBJ2-7; 8 bases match TRBD1. V was clipped by 8 bases and J by 7 bases; unmatched bases: 19. Germline V gene lookup returns CDR1 MDHEN and CDR2 SYDVKM. This CDR3 is 16 amino acids long. The CDR3 nucleotides are TGTGCCAGCGGAGGGCAGGGGGCCGCGGCCTTTATGGAGCAGTACTTC. Protein sequence: CASGGQGAAAFMEQYF.

The V call is TRBV7-8, the J call TRBJ1-2; D is ambiguous. CDR1 and CDR2 from the germline V gene are SGHVS and FQNEAQ. The CDR3 has 14 residues. Trimming took 4 bases from V and 4 from J, leaving 13 bases between them. CDR3 sequence: CASSSQRAGYGYTF. DNA for the CDR3: TGTGCCAGCAGCTCCCAGAGGGCTGGCTATGGCTACACCTTC. Combining the CDR3 with reference TRBV7-8 and TRBJ1-2 gives the whole variable domain GAGVSQSPRYKVAKRGQDVALRCDPISGHVSLFWYQQALGQGPEFLTYFQNEAQLDKSGLPSDRFFAERPEGSVSTLKIQRTQQEDSAVYLCASSSQRAGYGYTFGSGTRLTVV.

The chain has TRBV30 and TRBJ1-1; D possibly corresponds to TRBD1 (5 bases). The CDR3 has 13 amino acids. Deletions cut 0 bases from V and 4 bases from J, with 9 bases between. Per the germline V gene, CDR1 is GTSNPN and CDR2 is SVGIG (reference sequence). As DNA, the CDR3 is TGTGCCTGGAGTGTACTGGGGCGCACTGAAGCTTTCTTT. Translated: CAWSVLGRTEAFF.

This sequence joins TRBV3-1 (or the pseudogene TRBV3-2) and TRBJ2-3; 7 bases agree with TRBD1. V was pared by 4 bases and J by 5 bases, with 3 bases of the junction left unmatched. CDR3 length equals 13 residues. Germline V gene sequence: CDR1 LGHDT, CDR2 YNNKEL (reference sequence). CDR3 sequence: CASSLNRGDTQYF. In nucleotides, the CDR3 is TGTGCCAGCAGCCTCAACAGGGGAGATACGCAGTATTTT.

This clone was recorded only once. This chain joins TRBV7-2 and TRBJ2-5, with D tentatively TRBD2 (7 bases). The V and J ends lost 5 bases and 3 bases respectively, with 16 bases between them. Germline assignment: CDR1 SGHTA and CDR2 FQGNSA. CDR3 length equals 15 residues. CDR3 in DNA: TGTGCCAGCAGCCGGATAGGGGAGGGGGAAGAGACCCAGTACTTC. This encodes CASSRIGEGEETQYF. The variable domain in full, with the rest retrieved from reference TRBV7-2 and TRBJ2-5, is GAGVSQSPSNKVTEKGKDVELRCDPISGHTALYWYRQSLGQGLEFLIYFQGNSAPDKSGLPSDRFSAERTGGSVSTLTIQRTQQEDSAVYLCASSRIGEGEETQYFGPGTRLLVL.

The chain links TRBV5-4 to TRBJ2-3; maybe TRBD2 (6 bases). The CDR3 is made up of 14 amino acids. V was clipped by 7 bases and J by 4 bases, with 16 bases between them. Germline lookup yields CDR1 SGHNT and CDR2 YYREEE (reference sequence). The CDR3 bases are TGTGCCAGCTCCTCGGGCGGGGAGGCAGATACGCAGTATTTT. It is translated as CASSSGGEADTQYF.

V gene TRBV5-6 combines with J gene TRBJ2-7; the D gene is possibly TRBD2 (7 bases). V was clipped by 4 bases and J by 7 bases, with 24 bases between them. The CDR3 sequence is 16 residues long. Per the germline V gene, CDR1 is SGHDT and CDR2 is YYEEEE. The CDR3 DNA follows: TGTGCCAGCAGCCCCCTGGCGGGGGCCCGTCGTTGGGAGCAGTACTTC. Protein sequence: CASSPLAGARRWEQYF. Based on the CDR3 plus reference TRBV5-6 and TRBJ2-7, the full variable domain is DAGVTQSPTHLIKTRGQQVTLRCSPKSGHDTVSWYQQALGQGPQFIFQYYEEEERQRGNFPDRFSGHQFPNYSSELNVNALLLGDSALYLCASSPLAGARRWEQYFGPGTRLTVT.

The chain carries TRBV5-1 and TRBJ2-2, with 8 bases matching TRBD1. CDR1 SGHRS and CDR2 YFSETQ come from the germline V gene. J gave up 4 bases and V 4 bases, and 9 bases lay outside the gene matches. The CDR3 loop spans 16 amino acids. CDR3 sequence (DNA): TGCGCCAGCAGCCTCCTGACAGGGGTCAGCACCGGGGAGCTGTTTTTT. Amino acids: CASSLLTGVSTGELFF. The full variable domain, its missing parts supplied by reference TRBV5-1 and TRBJ2-2, is KAGVTQTPRYLIKTRGQQVTLSCSPISGHRSVSWYQQTPGQGLQFLFEYFSETQRNKGNFPGRFSGRQFSNSRSEMNVSTLELGDSALYLCASSLLTGVSTGELFFGEGSRLTVL.

This chain connects TRBV15 to TRBJ1-5; D unresolved. The V end lost 0 bases, the J end lost 7 bases, and 4 bases lay between the germline ends. This CDR3 spans 12 amino acids. Germline values: CDR1 LNHNV, CDR2 YYDKDF (reference sequence). CDR3 coding DNA: TGTGCCACCAGCAGAGACTTCCAGCCCCAGCATTTT. It yields the protein CATSRDFQPQHF.

The rearrangement links TRBV20-1 to TRBJ1-5; D ambiguous. Germline V gene lookup returns CDR1 DFQATT and CDR2 SNEGSKA (reference sequence). Trimming took off 3 bases at V and 2 bases at J, with 14 bases between the two ends. This CDR3 has 15 residues. CDR3: CSASLAGGGNQPQHF. The CDR3 DNA follows: TGCAGTGCTAGTTTGGCGGGTGGGGGCAATCAGCCCCAGCATTTT.